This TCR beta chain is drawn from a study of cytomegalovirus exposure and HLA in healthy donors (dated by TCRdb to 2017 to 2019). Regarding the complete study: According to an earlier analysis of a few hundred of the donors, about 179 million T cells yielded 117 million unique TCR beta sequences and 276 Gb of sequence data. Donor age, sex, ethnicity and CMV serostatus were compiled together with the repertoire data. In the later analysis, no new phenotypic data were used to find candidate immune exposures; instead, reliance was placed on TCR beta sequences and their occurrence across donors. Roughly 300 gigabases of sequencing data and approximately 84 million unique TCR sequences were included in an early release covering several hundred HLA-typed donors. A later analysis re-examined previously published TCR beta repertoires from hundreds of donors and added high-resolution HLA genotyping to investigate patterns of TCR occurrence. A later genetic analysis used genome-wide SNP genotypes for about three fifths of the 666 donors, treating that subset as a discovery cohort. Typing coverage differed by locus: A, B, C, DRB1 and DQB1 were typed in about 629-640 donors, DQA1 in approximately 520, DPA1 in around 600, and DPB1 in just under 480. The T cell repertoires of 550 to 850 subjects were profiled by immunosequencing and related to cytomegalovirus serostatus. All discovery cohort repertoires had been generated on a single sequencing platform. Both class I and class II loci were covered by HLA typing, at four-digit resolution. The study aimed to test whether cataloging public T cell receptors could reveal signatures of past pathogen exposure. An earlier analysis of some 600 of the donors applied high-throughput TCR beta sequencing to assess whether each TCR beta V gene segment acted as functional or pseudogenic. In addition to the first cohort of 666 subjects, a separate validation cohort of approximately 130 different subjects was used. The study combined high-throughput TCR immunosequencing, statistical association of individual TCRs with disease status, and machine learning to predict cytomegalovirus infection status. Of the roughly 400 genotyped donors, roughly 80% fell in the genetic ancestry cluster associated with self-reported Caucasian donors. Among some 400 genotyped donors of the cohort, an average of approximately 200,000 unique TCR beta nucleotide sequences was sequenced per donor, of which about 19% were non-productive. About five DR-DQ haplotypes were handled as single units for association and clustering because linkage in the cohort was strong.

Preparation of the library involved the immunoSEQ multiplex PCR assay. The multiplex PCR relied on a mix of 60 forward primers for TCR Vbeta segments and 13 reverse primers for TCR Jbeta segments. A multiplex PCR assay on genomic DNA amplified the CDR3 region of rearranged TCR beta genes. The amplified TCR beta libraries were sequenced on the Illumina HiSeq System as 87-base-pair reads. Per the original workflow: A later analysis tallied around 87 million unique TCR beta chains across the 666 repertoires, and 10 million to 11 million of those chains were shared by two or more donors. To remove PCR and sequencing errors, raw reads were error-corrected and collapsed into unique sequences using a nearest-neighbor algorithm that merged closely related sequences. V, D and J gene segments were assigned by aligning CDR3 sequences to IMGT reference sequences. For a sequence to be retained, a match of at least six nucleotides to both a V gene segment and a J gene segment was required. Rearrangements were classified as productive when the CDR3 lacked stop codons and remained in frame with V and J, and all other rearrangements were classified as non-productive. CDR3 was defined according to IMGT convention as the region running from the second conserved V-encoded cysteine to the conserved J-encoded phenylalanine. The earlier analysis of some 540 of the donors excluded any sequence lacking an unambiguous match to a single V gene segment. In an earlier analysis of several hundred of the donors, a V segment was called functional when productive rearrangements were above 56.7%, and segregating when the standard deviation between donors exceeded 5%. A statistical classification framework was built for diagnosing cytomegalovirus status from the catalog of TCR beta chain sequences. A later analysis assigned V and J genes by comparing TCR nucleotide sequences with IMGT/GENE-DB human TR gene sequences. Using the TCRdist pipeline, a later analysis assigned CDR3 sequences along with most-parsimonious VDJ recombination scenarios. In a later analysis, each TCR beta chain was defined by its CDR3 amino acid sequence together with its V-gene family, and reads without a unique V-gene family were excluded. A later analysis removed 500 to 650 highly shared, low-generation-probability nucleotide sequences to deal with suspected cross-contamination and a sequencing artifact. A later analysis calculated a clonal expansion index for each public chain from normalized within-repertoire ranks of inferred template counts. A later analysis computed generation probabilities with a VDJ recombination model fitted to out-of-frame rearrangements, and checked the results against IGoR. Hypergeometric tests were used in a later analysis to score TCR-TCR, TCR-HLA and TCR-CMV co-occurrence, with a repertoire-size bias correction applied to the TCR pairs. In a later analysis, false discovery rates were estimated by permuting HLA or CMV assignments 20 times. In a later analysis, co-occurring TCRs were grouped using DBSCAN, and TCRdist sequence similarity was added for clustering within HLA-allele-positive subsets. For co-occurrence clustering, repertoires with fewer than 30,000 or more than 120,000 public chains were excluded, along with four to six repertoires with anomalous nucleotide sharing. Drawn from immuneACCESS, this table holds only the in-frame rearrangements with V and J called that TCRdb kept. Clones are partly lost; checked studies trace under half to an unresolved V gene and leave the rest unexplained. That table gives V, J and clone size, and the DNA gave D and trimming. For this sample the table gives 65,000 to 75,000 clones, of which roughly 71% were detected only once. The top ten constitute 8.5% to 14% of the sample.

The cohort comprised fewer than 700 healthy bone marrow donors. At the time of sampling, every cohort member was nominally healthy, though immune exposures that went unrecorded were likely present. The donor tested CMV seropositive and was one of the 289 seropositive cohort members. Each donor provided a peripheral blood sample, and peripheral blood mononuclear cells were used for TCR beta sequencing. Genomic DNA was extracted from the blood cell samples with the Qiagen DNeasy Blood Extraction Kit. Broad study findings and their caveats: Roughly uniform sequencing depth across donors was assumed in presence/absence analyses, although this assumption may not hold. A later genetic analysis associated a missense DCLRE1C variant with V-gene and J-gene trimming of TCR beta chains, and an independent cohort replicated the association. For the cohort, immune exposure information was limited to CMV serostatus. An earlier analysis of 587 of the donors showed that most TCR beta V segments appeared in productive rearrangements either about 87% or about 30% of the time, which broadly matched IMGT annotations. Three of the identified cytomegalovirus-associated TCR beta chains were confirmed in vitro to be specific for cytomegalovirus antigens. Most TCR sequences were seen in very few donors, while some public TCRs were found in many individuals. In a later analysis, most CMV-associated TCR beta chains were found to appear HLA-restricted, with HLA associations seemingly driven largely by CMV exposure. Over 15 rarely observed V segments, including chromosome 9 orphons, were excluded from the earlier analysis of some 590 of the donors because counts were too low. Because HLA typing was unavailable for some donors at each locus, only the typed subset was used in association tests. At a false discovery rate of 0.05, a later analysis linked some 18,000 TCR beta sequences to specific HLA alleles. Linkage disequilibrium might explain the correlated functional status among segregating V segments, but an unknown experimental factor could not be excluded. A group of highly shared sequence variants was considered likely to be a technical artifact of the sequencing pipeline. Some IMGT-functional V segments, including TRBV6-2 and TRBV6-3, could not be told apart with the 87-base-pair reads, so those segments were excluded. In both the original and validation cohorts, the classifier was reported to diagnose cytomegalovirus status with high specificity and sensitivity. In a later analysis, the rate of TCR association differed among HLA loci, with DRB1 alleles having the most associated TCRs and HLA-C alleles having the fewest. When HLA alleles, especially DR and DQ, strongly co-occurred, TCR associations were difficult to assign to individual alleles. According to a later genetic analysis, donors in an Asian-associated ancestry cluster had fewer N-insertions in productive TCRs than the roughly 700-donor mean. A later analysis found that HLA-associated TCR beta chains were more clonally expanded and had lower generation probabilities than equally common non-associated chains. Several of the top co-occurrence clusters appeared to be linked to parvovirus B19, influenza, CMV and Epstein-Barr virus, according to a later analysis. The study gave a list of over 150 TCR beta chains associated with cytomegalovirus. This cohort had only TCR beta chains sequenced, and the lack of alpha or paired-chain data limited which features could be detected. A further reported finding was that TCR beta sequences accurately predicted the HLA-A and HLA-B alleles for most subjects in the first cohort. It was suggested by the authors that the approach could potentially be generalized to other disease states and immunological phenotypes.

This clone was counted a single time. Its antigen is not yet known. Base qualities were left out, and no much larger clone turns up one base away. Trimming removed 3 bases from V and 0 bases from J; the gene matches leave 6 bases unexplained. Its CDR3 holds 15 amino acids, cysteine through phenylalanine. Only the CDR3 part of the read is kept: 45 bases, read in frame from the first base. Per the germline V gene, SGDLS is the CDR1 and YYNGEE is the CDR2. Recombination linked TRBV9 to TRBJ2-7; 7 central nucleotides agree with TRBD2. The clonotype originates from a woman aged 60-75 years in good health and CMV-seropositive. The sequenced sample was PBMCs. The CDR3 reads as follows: CASSERGQSSYEQYF. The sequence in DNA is TGTGCCAGCAGCGAGCGGGGCCAGAGCTCCTACGAGCAGTACTTC.